This TCR beta chain was found in a study of T cells in Graves' hyperthyroidism and ophthalmopathy. Study-wide results and caveats: Most thyroid clonotypes that were expanded above 0.001 also turned up in blood. Ophthalmopathy onset followed model prediction by a median about 6.5 months.

RNA transcripts were the template for amplifying TCR beta CDR3 regions. First-round RT-PCR targeting the TCR CDR3 was performed with the HTBI primer set. MiXCR was run by TCRdb on the multiplex PCR reads, yielding one entry per CDR3 protein. The data hold about 49,000 distinct CDR3 sequences, with about 54% observed a single time. Clinical symptoms, serum thyroxine and TRAb, thyroid ultrasound and orbital computed tomography were used for the diagnoses. To note about this clonotype: Its antigen is unknown.

The TCR originated in a man between 18 and 29 years old with Graves' hyperthyroidism. Sequenced: peripheral blood or thyroid tissue (not recorded which).

CDR3 nucleotides: TGTGCCAGCAGCTTAGTGGGCCAGCATTTT. It yields the protein CASSLVGQHF. This chain uses TRBV7-8 with TRBJ1-5; the D is unclear. The CDR3 is 10 residues long. Germline V CDR1 and CDR2: SGHVS, FQNEAQ. Trimming took 1 base from V and 12 from J, leaving 4 bases between them. Supplemented by reference TRBV7-8 and TRBJ1-5, the full variable domain reads GAGVSQSPRYKVAKRGQDVALRCDPISGHVSLFWYQQALGQGPEFLTYFQNEAQLDKSGLPSDRFFAERPEGSVSTLKIQRTQQEDSAVYLCASSLVGQHFGDGTRLSIL.